This T cell receptor beta chain originates from a study of graft-versus-host responses after intestinal transplantation. Whole-study context: Recipients across the board were started on anti-thymocyte globulin induction, then kept on tacrolimus and steroids for two to three years.

The CDR3 has 12 residues. From germline, CDR1 is ENHRY and CDR2 SYGVKD. Only in-frame clones appear in the TCRdb table, and some are missing; sequencing was by immunoSEQ multiplex PCR. The sample has tens of thousands of clones, about 94% seen once. Note on this clone: Antigen: not known.

V usage is TRBV10-3 and J usage is TRBJ2-5, with D unclear. The closer fit of TRBJ2-7 to the DNA end suggests the J call may be wrong. The TCR comes from a human donor who was the organ donor for an intestinal transplant. The sample here was unstimulated CD4+ T cells sorted from spleen or lymph node cells, taken before transplant. The CDR3 bases are TGTGCCATCAGTGAGTCTACCTACGAGCAGTACTTC. This encodes CAISESTYEQYF.